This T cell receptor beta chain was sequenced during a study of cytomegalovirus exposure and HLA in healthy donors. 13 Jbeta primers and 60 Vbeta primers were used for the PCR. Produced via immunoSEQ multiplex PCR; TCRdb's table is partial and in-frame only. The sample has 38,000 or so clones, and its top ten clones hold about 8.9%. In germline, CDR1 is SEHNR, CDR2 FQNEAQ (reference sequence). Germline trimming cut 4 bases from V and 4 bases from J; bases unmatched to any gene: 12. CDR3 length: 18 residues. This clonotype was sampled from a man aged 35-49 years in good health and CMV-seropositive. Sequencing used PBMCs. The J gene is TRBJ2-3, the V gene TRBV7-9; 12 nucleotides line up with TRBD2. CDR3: CASSSRLAGVGGPDTQYF. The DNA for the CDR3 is TGTGCCAGCAGCTCCCGACTAGCGGGAGTGGGGGGGCCAGATACGCAGTATTTT.